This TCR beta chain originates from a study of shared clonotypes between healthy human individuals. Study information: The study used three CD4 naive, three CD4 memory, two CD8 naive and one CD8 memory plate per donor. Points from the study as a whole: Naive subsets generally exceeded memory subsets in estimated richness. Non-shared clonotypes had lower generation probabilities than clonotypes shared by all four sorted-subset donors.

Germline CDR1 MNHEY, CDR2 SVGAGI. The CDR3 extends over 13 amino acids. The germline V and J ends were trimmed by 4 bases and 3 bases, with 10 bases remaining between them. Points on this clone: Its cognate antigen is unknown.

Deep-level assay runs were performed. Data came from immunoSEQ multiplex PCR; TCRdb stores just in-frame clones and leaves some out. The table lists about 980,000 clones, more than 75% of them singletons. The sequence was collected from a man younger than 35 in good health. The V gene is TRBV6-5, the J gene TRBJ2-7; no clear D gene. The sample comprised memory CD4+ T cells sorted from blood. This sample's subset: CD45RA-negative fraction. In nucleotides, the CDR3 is TGTGCCAGCAGTTCGATCGTCAACTACGAGCAGTACTTC. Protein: CASSSIVNYEQYF.